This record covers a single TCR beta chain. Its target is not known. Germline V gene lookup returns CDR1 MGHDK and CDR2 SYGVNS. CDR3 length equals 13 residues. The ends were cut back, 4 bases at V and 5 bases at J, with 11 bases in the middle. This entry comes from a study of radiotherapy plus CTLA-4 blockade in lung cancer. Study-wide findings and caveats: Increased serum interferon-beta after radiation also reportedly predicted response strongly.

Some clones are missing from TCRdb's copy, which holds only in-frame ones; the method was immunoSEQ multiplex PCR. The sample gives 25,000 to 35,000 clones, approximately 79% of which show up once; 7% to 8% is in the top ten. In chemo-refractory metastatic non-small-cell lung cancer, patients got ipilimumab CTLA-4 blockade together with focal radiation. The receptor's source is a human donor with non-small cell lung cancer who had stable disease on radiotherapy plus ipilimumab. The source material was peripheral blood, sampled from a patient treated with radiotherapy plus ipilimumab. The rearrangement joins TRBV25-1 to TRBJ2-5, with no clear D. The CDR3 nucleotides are TGTGCCAGCAGTGCCCGGATAGTCGAGACCCAGTACTTC. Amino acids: CASSARIVETQYF.